This T cell receptor beta chain was captured in a study of blood T cell repertoires in COVID-19 (TCRdb year 2020). Some background on the complete study: Samples from collaborators originated in the United States, Italy and Spain and spanned both the acute and convalescent phases of COVID-19. Samples came from the ongoing ImmuneRACE study (first 160 participants) plus 1,254 subjects from 6 global collaborators. Subjects who had been exposed to COVID-19, were actively infected with it, or had recovered from it provided the deeply sampled blood TCRbeta repertoires that made up the dataset. Where available, HLA class I and class II types were obtained from metadata supplied by the sample provider rather than from assay-based typing. Sample metadata almost always included a de-identified subject ID, COVID-19 status, age in years and sex. A freely available public database, intended as a resource for researchers studying the immune response to SARS-CoV-2, is where the repertoires were released. The prospective study material was composed of cDNA or gDNA derived from T cells, B-cell-depleted T cells, or PBMCs.

TCRbeta CDR3 regions were amplified from genomic DNA using the immunoSEQ Assay, a bias-controlled multiplex PCR. The paper's processing steps were these. Within the assay, amplification of reference gene primers was used to estimate how many nucleated cells each sample contained. Sequence reads were collapsed and filtered to measure the absolute abundance of every unique TCRbeta CDR3 rearrangement. For each sample, productive Simpson clonality was calculated as the square root of Simpson's diversity index over productive rearrangements. Entries here come from immuneACCESS through TCRdb and include only in-frame sequences with V and J called. Some clones fail to appear in such tables; in the studies checked, an unresolved V gene covers under half of the shortfall, and the cause of the remainder is unknown. Clonal size and the V and J genes are those of that table, whereas D and trimming came from the DNA. The sample table lists hundreds of thousands of clones, roughly 85% of them with a count of one. The ten largest clonotypes hold 4.5% to 6% of the sample.

With respect to this clone: Its antigen remains unidentified. The sample holds no much larger clone one base away, and base qualities are not on file.

Broad study findings and their caveats: Clinical and demographic metadata were provided uncurated, with the amount varying by source and participant.

In Seattle, one collaborating source enrolled patients while the infection was active and tracked those patients longitudinally over the course of disease. The collaborating institutions used their own protocols to collect whole blood in K2EDTA tubes. For TCRbeta analysis, collaborator samples were shipped as frozen whole blood, as isolated PBMCs, or as DNA extracted from either sample type. The cysteine opens and the phenylalanine closes a CDR3 of 16 amino acids. Solely the CDR3 DNA is kept, with 48 bases framed from the first base. V and J are trimmed by 1 base and 4 bases, and the gene matches miss 9 bases of the junction. According to the germline V gene, CDR1 reads SGHTA and CDR2 reads FQGNSA.

The rearrangement combines TRBV7-2 with TRBJ1-2, and TRBD1 aligns with 7 junction nucleotides. The sequencing input was peripheral blood. The receptor's source is a man between 50 and 59 years old with COVID-19, enrolled during active disease. The DNA is as follows: TGTGCCAGCAGCTTAGGTTACGCAGGGGGTCCCTATGGCTACACCTTC. This is translated as CASSLGYAGGPYGYTF.